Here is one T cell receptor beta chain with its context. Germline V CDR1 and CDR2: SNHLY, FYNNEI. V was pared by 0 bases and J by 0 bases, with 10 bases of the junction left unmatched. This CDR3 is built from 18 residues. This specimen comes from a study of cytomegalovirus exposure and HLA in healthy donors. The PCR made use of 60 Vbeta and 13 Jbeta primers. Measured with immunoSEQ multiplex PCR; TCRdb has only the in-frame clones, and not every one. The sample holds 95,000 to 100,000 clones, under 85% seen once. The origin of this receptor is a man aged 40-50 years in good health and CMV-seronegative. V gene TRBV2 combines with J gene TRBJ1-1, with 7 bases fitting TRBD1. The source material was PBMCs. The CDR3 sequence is CASSEALLWGQLNTEAFF. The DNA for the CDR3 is TGTGCCAGCAGTGAAGCGCTTCTATGGGGACAGCTGAACACTGAAGCTTTCTTT.